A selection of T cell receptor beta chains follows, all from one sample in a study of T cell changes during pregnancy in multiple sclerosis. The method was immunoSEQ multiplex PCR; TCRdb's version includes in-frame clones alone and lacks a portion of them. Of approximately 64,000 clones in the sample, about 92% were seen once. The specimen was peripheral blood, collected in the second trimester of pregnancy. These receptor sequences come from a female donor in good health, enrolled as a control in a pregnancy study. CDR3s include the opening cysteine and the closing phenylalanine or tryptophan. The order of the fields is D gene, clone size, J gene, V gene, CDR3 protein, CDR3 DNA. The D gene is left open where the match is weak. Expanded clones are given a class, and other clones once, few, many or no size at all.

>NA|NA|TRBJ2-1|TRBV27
CATDPLATRYNEQFF
TGTGCCACCGATCCTCTAGCGACTCGCTACAATGAGCAGTTCTTC
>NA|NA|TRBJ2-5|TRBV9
CASSVGSTSGTQYF
TGTGCCAGCAGCGTAGGATCTACCTCGGGGACCCAGTACTTC
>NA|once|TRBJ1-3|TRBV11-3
CASSLTGQPSSGNTIYF
TGTGCCAGCAGCCTGACAGGACAACCGAGCTCTGGAAACACCATATATTTT
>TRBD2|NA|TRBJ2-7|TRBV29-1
CSVEDGPGGSYEQYF
TGCAGCGTTGAAGATGGCCCGGGAGGGTCCTACGAGCAGTACTTC
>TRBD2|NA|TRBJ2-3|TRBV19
CASSIASGGADTQYF
TGTGCCAGTAGTATAGCTAGCGGGGGGGCCGATACGCAGTATTTT
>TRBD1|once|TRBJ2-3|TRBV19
CASSITRGLGDTQYF
TGTGCCAGTAGTATTACGAGGGGGCTAGGAGATACGCAGTATTTT
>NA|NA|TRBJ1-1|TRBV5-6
CASSSAGLPRNTEAFF
TGTGCCAGCAGCTCGGCGGGGCTACCTAGGAACACTGAAGCTTTCTTT
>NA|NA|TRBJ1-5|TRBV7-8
CASGAWGNQPQHF
TGTGCCAGTGGGGCGTGGGGCAATCAGCCCCAGCATTTT
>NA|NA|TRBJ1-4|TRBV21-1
CASSTPRRDEKLFF
TGTGCCAGCAGCACCCCCAGGCGGGATGAAAAACTGTTTTTT
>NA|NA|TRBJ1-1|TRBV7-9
CASSDQYTEAFF
TGTGCCAGCAGCGATCAGTACACTGAAGCTTTCTTT
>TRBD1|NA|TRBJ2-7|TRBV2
CASSESRDRDDGEQYF
TGTGCCAGCAGTGAATCGAGGGACAGGGATGACGGCGAGCAGTACTTC
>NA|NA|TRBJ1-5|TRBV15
CATSTGGYYQPQHF
TGTGCCACCAGCACGGGGGGCTATTATCAGCCCCAGCATTTT
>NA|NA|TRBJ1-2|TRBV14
CASSQETGYGYTF
TGTGCCAGCAGCCAAGAGACGGGATATGGCTACACCTTC
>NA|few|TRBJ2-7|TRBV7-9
CASRAGYEQYF
TGTGCCAGCAGGGCGGGATACGAGCAGTACTTC
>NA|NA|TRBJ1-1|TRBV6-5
CASSYSGENTEAFF
TGTGCCAGCAGTTACTCGGGCGAGAACACTGAAGCTTTCTTT
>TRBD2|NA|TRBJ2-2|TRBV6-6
CASSMGLAGAGELFF
TGTGCCAGCAGTATGGGACTAGCGGGAGCCGGGGAGCTGTTTTTT
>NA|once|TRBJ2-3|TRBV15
CATSRADTQYF
TGTGCCACCAGCAGGGCCGATACGCAGTATTTT
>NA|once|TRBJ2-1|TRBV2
CAIGGFRVSEQFF
TGTGCCATCGGAGGATTTAGGGTGAGTGAGCAGTTCTTC
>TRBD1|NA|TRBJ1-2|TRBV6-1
CASSDLTGQDYGYTF
TGTGCCAGCAGTGATCTGACAGGGCAGGACTATGGCTACACCTTC
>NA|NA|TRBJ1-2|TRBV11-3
CASNSVEEGLRGPNYGYTF
TGTGCCAGCAATTCTGTTGAGGAGGGTTTAAGGGGACCCAACTATGGCTACACCTTC
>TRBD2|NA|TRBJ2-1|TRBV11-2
CASTEHRLAGAYNEQFF
TGTGCCAGCACCGAACACCGGCTAGCGGGAGCGTATAATGAGCAGTTCTTC